One and the same sample provided the 27 T cell receptor beta chains below, sequenced in a study of CD8+ T cells in alopecia areata (dated by TCRdb to 2016 to 2018). Receptor libraries were prepared by the immunoSEQ multiplex PCR assay. RNA was extracted from all samples and reverse transcribed into cDNA as template for TCR sequencing. In its TCRdb copy, this immuneACCESS table keeps in-frame sequences only and misses some clones. Where compared with another copy, unresolved V genes explain less than half of these, and the others have no known cause. For this sample, approximately 280,000 clones are listed, none of them singletons. The ten largest clonotypes hold about 1.1% of the sample. Cells from mouse cutaneous lymph nodes were pooled, stained for CD4, CD8alpha, NKG2D, NKG2ACE and other markers, and then sorted on a BD Influx. Sequenced input: CD4+ T cells sorted from a lymph node. Receptors were obtained from a C3H/HeJ mouse with alopecia areata. Mice of this line possess the MHC haplotype H2-k.

A remark on this clone: Gene names are mouse gene names. The read is 4 residues too short to cover the CDR3 end, so that end is filled in from the germline J gene. J is TRBJ2-1 and V is TRBV5; D is undetermined. Trimming pared 0 bases from V and 0 bases from J, leaving 9 bases between. This CDR3 has 16 amino acids. Germline lookup yields CDR1 LGHNA and CDR2 YNLKQL (reference sequence). CDR3 region: CASSQDPQDNYAEQFF. CDR3 DNA (partial): TGTGCCAGCAGCCAAGATCCCCAGGATAACTATGCT.

A note on this clone: Gene and germline names: mouse. CDR3 bases read: TGTGCCAGCGGTGATGCGGCAGGGGCCGGGAATTCGCCC. It is translated as CASGDAAGAGNSP. The CDR3 as a whole reads CASGDAAGAGNSPLYF. The chain recombines TRBV13-2 with TRBJ1-6, with D possibly matching TRBD1 (6 bases). The read ends 3 residues early relative to the CDR3; the germline J gene fills the gap. TRBJ1-6 is filed as an ORF, its function uncertain. Germline loops: CDR1 NNHNN, CDR2 SYGAGS (reference sequence). The CDR3 runs 16 residues. Trimming took 0 bases from V and 7 from J, leaving 14 bases between them.

Concerning this clone itself: Gene names and germline match the mouse. The read ends 4 residues early relative to the CDR3; the germline J gene fills the gap. The chain employs TRBV1 and TRBJ2-5; D possibly corresponds to TRBD1 (5 bases). V was clipped by 1 base and J by 0 bases, with 8 bases between them. The CDR3 extends over 15 amino acids. Germline V gene lookup returns CDR1 NSQYPW and CDR2 LRSPGD (reference sequence). The DNA read from the CDR3 is TGCACCTGCAGTGCAGGGACAACTAACCAAGAC. Amino acid sequence: CTCSAGTTNQD. The entire CDR3 sequence reads CTCSAGTTNQDTQYF.

A few counts support this clone. Genes and germline are mouse. The DNA read from the CDR3 is TGTGCCAGCGGTGAACTGAGTGCAAACACCGGG. Residues: CASGELSANTG. The whole CDR3 sequence is CASGELSANTGQLYF. The V call is TRBV13-2, the J call TRBJ2-2, with D unclear. Read sequence stops 4 residues before the CDR3 end, and the germline J gene provides the missing end. The germline V gene has CDR1 NNHNN and CDR2 SYGAGS (reference sequence). Trimming took 2 bases from V and 0 from J, leaving 8 bases between them. The CDR3 spans 15 residues.

This clone was picked up a small number of times. Genes here carry mouse names. The read terminates 4 residues before the CDR3 end, so the remaining end is supplied by the germline J gene. V is TRBV13-1 and J is TRBJ2-3, with D hard to call. This CDR3 contains 14 residues. The germline V gene encodes CDR1 NSHNY and CDR2 SYGAGN. V lost 4 bases and J 0 bases, leaving 9 bases between the germline ends. The CDR3 protein is CASSRQNSAETLYF. The CDR3 bases that were read are TGTGCCAGCAGTCGACAAAATAGTGCAGAA.

This clone came up many times. The gene names here belong to mouse. The CDR3 end falls 4 residues outside the read, so it is completed with the germline J gene. The chain is built from TRBV17 and TRBJ2-5, with D tentatively TRBD1 (6 bases). CDR3 length: 16 residues. Germline CDR1 MNHDT, CDR2 YYDKIL. Trimming shortened V by 1 base and J by 1 base, and 12 bases separated the two germline ends. The CDR3 reads CASSRGTEGDQDTQYF. The CDR3 DNA, read in part, is TGTGCTAGCAGTAGAGGGACAGAGGGGGACCAAGAC.

Concerning this clone: Gene names follow the mouse nomenclature. The observed sequence ends 4 residues before the CDR3 terminus, with the missing tail filled in from the germline J gene. This chain uses TRBV4 with TRBJ2-4; 7 bases agree with TRBD2. The CDR3 extends over 14 amino acids. Germline V lookup: CDR1 LGHDT, CDR2 YNNKQL (reference sequence). Germline trimming cut 4 bases from V and 1 base from J; bases unmatched to any gene: 2. The CDR3 DNA, read in part, is TGTGCCAGCAGCTTTCTGGGGGGTCAAAAC. This gives the protein CASSFLGGQN. The entire CDR3 is CASSFLGGQNTLYF.

Comments on this clone: The genes are named according to mouse. The CDR3 end lies 4 residues beyond the end of the read and is filled in from the germline J gene. The V call is TRBV5, the J call TRBJ1-2; D remains ambiguous. In germline, CDR1 is LGHNA, CDR2 YNLKQL (reference sequence). V dropped 2 bases and J dropped 0 bases, with 4 bases sitting between them. The CDR3 consists of 13 residues. CDR3 DNA (partial): TGTGCCAGCAGCCAAAATCCAAACTCC. As protein: CASSQNPNS. The full CDR3 reads CASSQNPNSDYTF.

A remark on this clone: The genes and germline here are from mouse. The read terminates 4 residues before the CDR3 end, so the remaining end is supplied by the germline J gene. The chain joins TRBV31 to TRBJ2-1, with unresolved D. The V gene's germline CDR1 is GKSSPN and CDR2 SITVG. This CDR3 contains 11 residues. Here the CDR3 reads CAWSLGPEQFF. The part of the CDR3 DNA that was read is TGTGCCTGGAGTCTTGGTCCT.

This clone was recorded a few times. Gene and germline names: mouse. The read falls 3 residues short of the CDR3 end, and the missing part is taken from the germline J gene. The V gene is TRBV13-3, the J gene TRBJ1-6, with 7 bases aligning to TRBD1. TRBJ1-6 is noted as an ORF with a role that remains uncertain. The CDR3 totals 15 residues. In germline, CDR1 is NNHDY, CDR2 SYVADS. Losses at the gene ends were 3 bases for V and 3 bases for J; bases not matched to a gene: 3. CDR3 region: CASSVTGNYNSPLYF. CDR3 bases read: TGTGCCAGCAGTGTGACAGGGAACTATAATTCGCCC.

This clone was recorded a few times. Germline and genes here are mouse. The read is 4 residues too short to cover the CDR3 end, so that end is filled in from the germline J gene. The rearrangement joins TRBV1 to TRBJ2-7; 10 bases map to TRBD2. Germline CDR1 is NSQYPW and CDR2 is LRSPGD (reference sequence). The CDR3 has 15 residues. The CDR3 DNA, read in part, is TGCACCTGCAGTGCACGGGACTGGGGCTCATAT. It is translated as CTCSARDWGSY. The entire CDR3 protein reads CTCSARDWGSYEQYF.

The sample holds many counts of this clone. Any gene name here is a mouse gene name. The read ends 4 residues shy of where the CDR3 ends; the end is completed using the germline J gene. This CDR3 is also generated by other DNA sequences in the sample. The genes are TRBV17 and TRBJ2-5, with unresolved D. Germline values: CDR1 MNHDT, CDR2 YYDKIL. The ends were cut back, 2 bases at V and 3 bases at J, with 3 bases in the middle. There are 12 residues in the CDR3. The CDR3 reads CASSRQQDTQYF. The CDR3 DNA, read in part, is TGTGCTAGCAGTAGACAACAAGAC.

A remark on this clone: Any gene name here is a mouse gene name. The sequence runs out 4 residues before the end of the CDR3; the remainder is reconstructed from the germline J gene. The rearrangement uses TRBV13-1 and TRBJ2-1, with 10 bases lining up with TRBD2. This CDR3 has 14 residues. The V gene's germline CDR1 is NSHNY and CDR2 SYGAGN. CDR3 DNA, as far as it was read: TGTGCCAGCAGTGAGAGGACTGGGGGCCCT. Its translation: CASSERTGGP. In full, the CDR3 reads CASSERTGGPEQFF.

This clone came up many times. The genes are named according to mouse. From the germline J gene comes the end of the CDR3, since the read stops 4 residues before it. V usage is TRBV17 and J usage is TRBJ2-3; 13 bases map to TRBD2. Losses at the gene ends were 6 bases for V and 1 base for J; bases not matched to a gene: 1. Germline lookup yields CDR1 MNHDT and CDR2 YYDKIL. The CDR3 is 15 residues long. The sequenced CDR3 bases are TGTGCTAGCAGAGGACTGGGGGGGCGTGCAGAA. This translates into CASRGLGGRAE. The CDR3 as a whole reads CASRGLGGRAETLYF.

This clone has just a few counts. Genes and germline come from the mouse. With the read ending 4 residues before the CDR3 end, the germline J gene is used to fill in that end. The chain is built from TRBV17 and TRBJ2-7; the match to TRBD2 covers 9 bases. Germline assignment: CDR1 MNHDT and CDR2 YYDKIL. V was pared by 1 base and J by 0 bases, with 1 base of the junction left unmatched. CDR3 length: 15 amino acids. The part of the CDR3 DNA that was read is TGTGCTAGCAGTAGAGCGACTGGGGGCTCCTAT. This gives the protein CASSRATGGSY. The whole CDR3 is CASSRATGGSYEQYF.

As for this clone: Gene names are the mouse ones. The CDR3 end is not reached by the read, which stops 4 residues before it; the germline J gene fills it in. The rearrangement links TRBV13-1 to TRBJ2-5; D not certain. The germline V gene has CDR1 NSHNY and CDR2 SYGAGN. The CDR3 has 12 amino acids. Partial CDR3 DNA: TGTGCCAGCAGTGACACAACAGAC. Residues: CASSDTTD. The full CDR3 protein is CASSDTTDTQYF.

To note about this clone: These gene names are mouse names. This sample includes further DNA sequences coding for the same CDR3. Partial CDR3 DNA: TGTGCCTGGAGTCTAGTTGGGTCTAGTGCAGAA. Translating gives CAWSLVGSSAE. The entire CDR3 is CAWSLVGSSAETLYF. The rearrangement links TRBV31 to TRBJ2-3; no definite D call. The CDR3 end is not reached by the read, which stops 4 residues before it; the germline J gene fills it in. This CDR3 is 15 amino acids long. Trimming left V 0 bases short and J 0 bases short, with 10 bases between. CDR1 GKSSPN and CDR2 SITVG come from the germline V gene. Supplemented by reference TRBV31 and TRBJ2-3, the full variable domain reads AQTIHQWPVAEIKAVGSPLSLGCTIKGKSSPNLYWYWQATGGTLQQLFYSITVGQVESVVQLNLSASRPKDDQFILSTEKLLLSHSGFYLCAWSLVGSSAETLYFGSGTRLTVL.

There are a few counts of this clone. Mouse germline and gene names are used. The read comes to an end 4 residues before the CDR3 does, leaving the germline J gene to fill in the end. This chain joins TRBV17 and TRBJ1-2; the match to TRBD1 covers 7 bases. This CDR3 spans 14 amino acids. Germline lookup yields CDR1 MNHDT and CDR2 YYDKIL. J was trimmed by 0 bases and V by 6 bases; bases with no gene match: 4. CDR3 bases read: TGTGCTAGCAGGAGGACAGGACCAAACTCC. Encoded protein: CASRRTGPNS. The CDR3 reads in full as CASRRTGPNSDYTF.

Comments on this clone: Each gene name is a mouse one. CDR3 residues: CASSHPTGFNQDTQYF. The part of the CDR3 DNA that was read is TGTGCCAGCAGTCACCCTACTGGGTTTAACCAAGAC. The chain joins TRBV19 to TRBJ2-5; a possible D gene is TRBD2 (6 bases). The CDR3 goes on 4 residues after the read ends, and that part is filled in from the germline J gene. The CDR3 runs to 16 residues. V was cut by 4 bases and J by 0 bases, with 15 bases left in between. The germline gives CDR1 FNHDT, CDR2 SITEND (reference sequence).

About this clone itself: Genes here carry mouse names. From the germline J gene comes the end of the CDR3, since the read stops 4 residues before it. Distinct nucleotide sequences in the sample also encode this CDR3. The genes are TRBV1 and TRBJ2-2, with a possible D match to TRBD1 (5 bases). Germline V gene sequence: CDR1 NSQYPW, CDR2 LRSPGD (reference sequence). The CDR3 totals 15 residues. V dropped 3 bases and J dropped 0 bases, with 8 bases sitting between them. This chain's CDR3 is CTCSARTTNTGQLYF. The part of the CDR3 DNA that was read is TGCACCTGCAGTGCTCGGACAACAAACACCGGG.

As to this clone: Mouse gene names and germline throughout. Read sequence stops 4 residues before the CDR3 end, and the germline J gene provides the missing end. The chain couples TRBV13-1 to TRBJ2-3; 9 bases line up with TRBD2. The CDR3 runs 16 residues. Germline-derived CDR1 and CDR2 are NSHNY and SYGAGN. The trim removed 1 base at V and 0 bases at J, leaving 3 bases unmatched. Partial CDR3 DNA: TGTGCCAGCAGTGATACTGGGGGGTCTAGTGCAGAA. Amino acid sequence: CASSDTGGSSAE. The entire CDR3 reads CASSDTGGSSAETLYF.

In this sample, this clone turned up a few times. Mouse gene names and germline throughout. The read ends 4 residues shy of where the CDR3 ends; the end is completed using the germline J gene. The gene calls are TRBV19 and TRBJ2-3, with D possibly TRBD1 on 6 matching bases. Per germline, CDR1 FNHDT and CDR2 SITEND (reference sequence). Trimming pared 1 base from V and 0 bases from J, leaving 9 bases between. CDR3 length: 15 residues. The covered CDR3 bases are TGTGCCAGCAGTATACAGGGGTCTAGTGCAGAA. Translation gives CASSIQGSSAE. The CDR3 in full is CASSIQGSSAETLYF. The whole variable domain, filled in from reference TRBV19 and TRBJ2-3, reads GGIITQTPKFLIGQEGQKLTLKCQQNFNHDTMYWYRQDSGKGLRLIYYSITENDLQKGDLSEGYDASREKKSSFSLTVTSAQKNEMAVFLCASSIQGSSAETLYFGSGTRLTVL.

As regards this clone: Genes and germline are mouse. The read halts 4 residues ahead of the CDR3 end, with the missing end drawn from the germline J gene. The V gene is TRBV12-1, the J gene TRBJ2-4; D is uncertain. The CDR3 totals 14 residues. V was pared by 0 bases and J by 1 base, with 7 bases between. The germline V gene has CDR1 SGHSN and CDR2 HYEKVE. CDR3 protein: CASSLDLGQNTLYF. Incomplete CDR3 DNA: TGTGCCAGCTCTCTCGACCTGGGTCAAAAC.

With respect to this clone: Gene names are mouse gene names. The read ends 4 residues early relative to the CDR3; the germline J gene fills the gap. This rearrangement joins TRBV5 to TRBJ1-1, with a tentative D call TRBD1 (5 bases). The germline V and J ends were trimmed by 4 bases and 1 base, with 7 bases remaining between them. Germline loops: CDR1 LGHNA, CDR2 YNLKQL (reference sequence). The CDR3 covers 13 residues. Incomplete CDR3 DNA: TGTGCCAGCAGCCTTACAGGGAACACA. This translates into CASSLTGNT. The complete CDR3 reads CASSLTGNTEVFF.

This clone has only a few counts. Mouse germline and gene names are used. From the germline J gene comes the end of the CDR3, since the read stops 4 residues before it. This chain joins TRBV3 and TRBJ2-2, with 7 bases that match TRBD2. Germline V CDR1 and CDR2: SNHLY, FYNGKV (reference sequence). The CDR3 sequence is 13 residues long. The CDR3 reads CASSLTLGGQLYF. CDR3 bases read: TGTGCCAGCAGCTTAACACTGGGGGGG.

There are a few counts of this clone. Each gene name is a mouse one. The read comes to an end 4 residues before the CDR3 does, leaving the germline J gene to fill in the end. This chain uses TRBV13-1 with TRBJ2-7; 8 positions match TRBD2. This CDR3 is 14 amino acids long. V trimming: 4 bases; J trimming: 0 bases; junction bases outside the gene matches: 3. Germline V gene data show CDR1 as NSHNY and CDR2 as SYGAGN. The CDR3 bases that were read are TGTGCCAGCAGTACTGGGGGAAGCTCCTAT. This encodes CASSTGGSSY. The entire CDR3 reads CASSTGGSSYEQYF.

Many counts were recorded for this clone. The genes are named according to mouse. The read halts 4 residues ahead of the CDR3 end, with the missing end drawn from the germline J gene. The sample has other DNA sequences that encode this CDR3 too. This sequence joins TRBV5 and TRBJ2-1; D gene uncertain. V lost 3 bases and J lost 4, with 1 base in between. Germline V lookup: CDR1 LGHNA, CDR2 YNLKQL (reference sequence). There are 11 residues in the CDR3. CDR3 residues: CASSQYAEQFF. CDR3 DNA (partial): TGTGCCAGCAGCCAGTATGCT.